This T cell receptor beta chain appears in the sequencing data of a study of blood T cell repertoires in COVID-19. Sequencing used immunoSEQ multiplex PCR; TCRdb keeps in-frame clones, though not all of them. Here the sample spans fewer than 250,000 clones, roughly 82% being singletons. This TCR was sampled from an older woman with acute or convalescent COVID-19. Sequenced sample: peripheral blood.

CDR3 DNA: TGCGCCAGCAGCGCGCCGGGTTCCTACGAGCAGTACTTC. This encodes CASSAPGSYEQYF. The chain joins TRBV5-1 to TRBJ2-7; D gene uncertain. V gave up 4 bases and J gave up 1 base, with 9 bases separating them. CDR3 length equals 13 residues. Germline V gene lookup returns CDR1 SGHRS and CDR2 YFSETQ.